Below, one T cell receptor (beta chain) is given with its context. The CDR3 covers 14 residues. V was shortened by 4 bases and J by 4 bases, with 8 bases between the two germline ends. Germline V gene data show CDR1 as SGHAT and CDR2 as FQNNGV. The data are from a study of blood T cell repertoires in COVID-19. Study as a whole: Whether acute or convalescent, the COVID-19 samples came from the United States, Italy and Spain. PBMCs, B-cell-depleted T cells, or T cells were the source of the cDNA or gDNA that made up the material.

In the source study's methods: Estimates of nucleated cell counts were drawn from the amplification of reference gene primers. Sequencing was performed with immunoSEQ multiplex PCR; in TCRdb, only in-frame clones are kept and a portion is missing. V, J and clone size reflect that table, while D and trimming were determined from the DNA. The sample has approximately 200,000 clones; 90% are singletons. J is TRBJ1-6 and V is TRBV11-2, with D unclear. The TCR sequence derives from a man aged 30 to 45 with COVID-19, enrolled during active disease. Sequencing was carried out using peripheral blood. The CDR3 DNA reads TGTGCCAGCAGCTCAACCCGGTATAATTCACCCCTCCACTTT. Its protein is CASSSTRYNSPLHF.